These 9 T cell receptor beta chains were sequenced from one sample in a study of molecular identifiers for immune sequencing clone quantification. Via MiXCR, TCRdb re-called the PCR reads, giving one row per CDR3 protein. The sample consists of approximately 590,000 distinct CDR3 sequences, roughly 25% of them appearing once. The source material was naive CD8+ T cells from blood, with Jurkat cell RNA spiked in. Described subset: FACS-sorted CD8+CD4-CCR7+CD45RA+ naive T cells. These receptors all stem from a human donor in good health. Some libraries in this study had Jurkat cell RNA spiked in.

This clonotype was found many times. The V and J genes are TRBV5-6 and TRBJ2-3, with D possibly matching TRBD2 (6 bases). The germline V and J ends were trimmed by 4 bases and 0 bases, with 12 bases remaining between them. Germline V gene data show CDR1 as SGHDT and CDR2 as YYEEEE. This CDR3 is 15 amino acids long. CDR3 protein: CASSVGTESTDTQYF. In nucleotides, the CDR3 is TGTGCCAGCAGCGTGGGGACTGAGAGCACAGATACGCAGTATTTT.

This clonotype was seen only a few times. This chain connects TRBV20-1 to TRBJ2-7, with a weak D call TRBD1 (5 bases). Germline-derived CDR1 and CDR2 are DFQATT and SNEGSKA (reference sequence). CDR3 size: 14 residues. Trimming left V 6 bases short and J 3 bases short, with 18 bases between. CDR3 loop: CSANQGRFNYEQYF. The CDR3 coding sequence is TGCAGTGCGAACCAGGGAAGGTTCAACTACGAGCAGTACTTC.

This chain uses TRBV4-2 with TRBJ2-2; TRBD1 matches at 8 bases. The CDR3 is 18 residues long. The ends lost 0 bases at V and 2 bases at J; junction bases unmatched: 8. The germline gives CDR1 LGHNA, CDR2 YNFKEQ. The CDR3, as DNA: TGTGCCAGCAGCCAAGATGGACAGGGTCCCCTTAACACCGGGGAGCTGTTTTTT. This encodes CASSQDGQGPLNTGELFF.

The CDR3 coding sequence is TGTGCCAATGACCAGGGAGGGACTAGCCGTGTCGAGCAGTACTTC. It yields the protein CANDQGGTSRVEQYF. V is TRBV19 and J is TRBJ2-7, with TRBD2 identical over 9 bases. The CDR3 sequence is 15 residues long. CDR1 and CDR2 (germline): LNHDA, SQIVND (reference sequence). V lost 10 bases to trimming and J lost 6 bases; unmatched junction nucleotides: 16.

This chain joins TRBV20-1 and TRBJ2-3; 10 nucleotides agree with TRBD2. With V trimmed by 1 base and J by 0 bases, 1 base remained unmatched. The length of the CDR3 is 15 residues. The germline CDR1 and CDR2 sequences are DFQATT and SNEGSKA (reference sequence). CDR3 sequence: CSARVSGGSTDTQYF. DNA for the CDR3: TGCAGTGCTAGAGTTAGCGGGGGGAGCACAGATACGCAGTATTTT.

Ten or more counts support this clonotype. The V call is TRBV4-1, the J call TRBJ1-2; 10 nucleotides agree with TRBD1. V lost 4 bases, J lost 5 bases, and 7 bases stayed unmatched. This CDR3 has 15 residues. From germline, CDR1 is MGHRA and CDR2 YSYEKL. The CDR3: CASSPEGQGLYGYTF. DNA of the CDR3: TGCGCCAGCAGCCCAGAGGGACAGGGGTTGTATGGCTACACCTTC.

This clonotype was counted a few times. The chain links TRBV27 to TRBJ1-4; TRBD1 matches at 11 bases. Germline CDR1 is MNHEY and CDR2 is SMNVEV (reference sequence). This CDR3 comprises 14 residues. V lost 3 bases, J lost 7 bases, and 1 base stayed unmatched. CDR3 bases: TGTGCCAGCAGTTTTGGGACAGGGGGTGAAAAACTGTTTTTT. Protein: CASSFGTGGEKLFF.

V gene TRBV27 combines with J gene TRBJ2-1; D is ambiguous. This CDR3 is built from 13 residues. Germline V gives CDR1 MNHEY, CDR2 SMNVEV (reference sequence). Trimming shortened V by 5 bases and J by 0 bases, and 5 bases separated the two germline ends. As DNA, the CDR3 is TGTGCCAGCAGTCCTTTCTCCTACAATGAGCAGTTCTTC. Encoded protein: CASSPFSYNEQFF.

This clonotype was counted at least ten times. The V call is TRBV4-1, the J call TRBJ2-2; D is perhaps TRBD1 (5 bases). Trimming took 1 base from V and 7 from J, leaving 7 bases between them. CDR3 length: 13 residues. Germline values: CDR1 MGHRA, CDR2 YSYEKL. CDR3 loop: CASSQVRGGELFF. The CDR3 DNA reads as TGCGCCAGCAGCCAAGTTAGGGGCGGGGAGCTGTTTTTT.